A selection of T cell receptor beta chains follows, all from one sample in a study of CD8 T cells in ankylosing spondylitis. TCRdb re-derived calls from the 5' RACE reads in MiXCR, one entry per CDR3 protein. The sample shows about 250,000 distinct CDR3 sequences, about a sixth of them seen only once. The sample taken for sequencing was blood, either unsorted or a sorted T cell fraction (not recorded which). Every receptor here comes from a male donor with ankylosing spondylitis or in good health (not recorded which). CDR3s include the opening cysteine and the closing phenylalanine or tryptophan. Fields, in order: D gene, J gene, V gene, clone size, CDR3 DNA, CDR3 protein. The D gene is left open where the match is weak. A row's size may be missing; if present it is once, few, many or a size class.

TRBD1 TRBJ2-7 TRBV29-1 . TGCAGCGGAGGACAGGGGGACTCCTACGAGCAGTACTTC CSGGQGDSYEQYF
. TRBJ2-4 TRBV7-9 few TGTGCCAGCAGCATTAGCTACGGGACGGATTACATTCAGTACTTC CASSISYGTDYIQYF
. TRBJ2-1 TRBV7-9 . TGTGCCAGCAGCATGGCCCACGGGGCCTTCGTCGAGCAGTTCTTC CASSMAHGAFVEQFF
. TRBJ2-3 TRBV9 . TGTGCCAGCAGCGTAGTCTCGTGGGATACGCAGTATTTT CASSVVSWDTQYF
TRBD2 TRBJ2-7 TRBV20-1 few TGCAGTGCTAGAGATCGAGGACTAGCGAGCTCCTACGAGCAGTACTTC CSARDRGLASSYEQYF
TRBD2 TRBJ2-1 TRBV9 few TGTGCCAGCAGCGTAGGCCCGACTAGCGGCTACAATGAGCAGTTCTTC CASSVGPTSGYNEQFF
TRBD1 TRBJ2-3 TRBV12-3/TRBV12-4 . TGTGCCAGCAGTCCTCGTGACAGGGGGCTGGGAGATACGCAGTATTTT CASSPRDRGLGDTQYF
TRBD2 TRBJ2-7 TRBV4-1 . TGCGCCAGCAGCCAAGCGACTAGCGGGACATCCTACGAGCAGTACTTC CASSQATSGTSYEQYF
TRBD1 TRBJ1-4 TRBV12-3/TRBV12-4 . TGTGCCAGCAGTCTCGGGACAGGGCGTGAAAAACTGTTTTTT CASSLGTGREKLFF
TRBD1 TRBJ1-2 TRBV7-8 . TGTGCCAGCAGCCCCCAGGGGGGCCTTAACTATGGCTACACCTTC CASSPQGGLNYGYTF
. TRBJ2-1 TRBV5-1 few TGCGCCAGCAGCTTGGTGTGGAATCCGACTTCCCCGATCGACAATGAGCAGTTCTTC CASSLVWNPTSPIDNEQFF
. TRBJ1-5 TRBV4-1 . TGCGCCAGCAGCCAAGGGCAGGGGAGCAATCAGCCCCAGCATTTT CASSQGQGSNQPQHF
TRBD2 TRBJ2-5 TRBV27 few TGTGCCAGCAGTTTACTCGGGACTAGCTGGGAGACCCAGTACTTC CASSLLGTSWETQYF